What follows are 3 T cell receptor beta chains derived from one specimen sequenced in a study of T-cell memory formation after mild COVID-19. Each CDR3 protein gets one entry after TCRdb re-called the 5' RACE reads with MiXCR. The table shows 140,000 or so distinct CDR3 sequences, with 15% to 20% occurring only once. Specimen: PBMCs or a T cell subset sorted from them (not recorded which). These receptors all stem from an adult woman who had mild COVID-19 (a few samples of this study predate the infection). Cell type and time point are not known.

V is TRBV4-1 and J is TRBJ1-1; D remains ambiguous. CDR3 length: 14 residues. The V gene lost 4 bases and the J gene lost 0 bases, with 9 bases spanning the gap. The germline V gene has CDR1 MGHRA and CDR2 YSYEKL. As DNA, the CDR3 is TGCGCCAGCAGCCGATCGGACGTGAACACTGAAGCTTTCTTT. This translates into CASSRSDVNTEAFF.

The chain combines TRBV12-3 or TRBV12-4 with TRBJ1-1; D gene uncertain. V was shortened by 8 bases and J by 1 base, with 11 bases between the two germline ends. CDR3 length equals 13 residues. Here the CDR3 reads CASRLQTNTEAFF. DNA of the CDR3: TGTGCCAGCCGACTACAAACGAACACTGAAGCTTTCTTT.

This clonotype was detected a few times. The chain combines TRBV28 with TRBJ2-7, with 10 bases matching TRBD2. Germline V gene sequence: CDR1 MDHEN, CDR2 SYDVKM. CDR3 size: 15 residues. The V gene end was trimmed by 3 bases and the J gene end by 6 bases; junction bases not matched to a gene: 8. CDR3 in DNA: TGTGCCAGCAGTTTTGGTTTAGCGGGAGGACGCGAGCAGTACTTC. It translates to CASSFGLAGGREQYF.